Described below is a single T cell receptor (beta chain) sequence and its context. Its specificity is not known. The germline gene is not matched at one end of the junction; a read error may be the cause. Other nucleotide sequences from this sample produce the same CDR3. PCR was performed using 60 Vbeta and 13 Jbeta primers. TCRdb's copy holds only in-frame clones and misses some; the assay was immunoSEQ multiplex PCR. Among about 260,000 clones listed, 72% were seen once. This record belongs to a study of cytomegalovirus exposure and HLA in healthy donors. Study outcomes and limitations: What TCR beta sequences reportedly achieved was accurate prediction of HLA-A and HLA-B alleles in most subjects. Generally TCR sequences proved uncommon, though certain public TCRs appeared in numerous donors. Per published reports, the classifier diagnosed cytomegalovirus status with high specificity and sensitivity.

CDR3 size: 14 residues. Germline values: CDR1 SGHTA, CDR2 FQGNSA. This sequence originates from a female donor in good health and CMV-seronegative. The source material was PBMCs. The chain uses TRBV7-2 and TRBJ2-2, with 7 bases fitting TRBD2. CDR3 nucleotides: TGTGCCAGCAGTATAGTTAGCGGGCCCGGGGAGCTGTTCTTT. The encoded protein is CASSIVSGPGELFF.